The rows below give T cell receptor beta chains drawn from one sample of a study of T cells in Graves' hyperthyroidism and ophthalmopathy. TCRdb recomputed calls from the multiplex PCR reads with MiXCR, one row per CDR3 protein. The sample lists around 440,000 distinct CDR3 sequences, 15% to 17% occurring once. Sequencing used blood. These receptors all come from a woman under 30 with Graves' hyperthyroidism. CDR3s include the opening cysteine and the closing phenylalanine or tryptophan. D genes are given only for firm matches. Clone size, where shown, is once, few, many, or a class for clones that have expanded.

DNA: TGTGCCAGCAGATACAGTTGGGGACACGGAGTCCCCCTTAGCAATCAGCCCCAGCATTTT
CDR3: CASRYSWGHGVPLSNQPQHF
V: TRBV6-1
J: TRBJ1-5
D: -
size: many

DNA: TGTGCCAGCAGCCAGAGACAGGGTCCGAATGAGCAGTTCTTC
CDR3: CASSQRQGPNEQFF
V: TRBV4-2
J: TRBJ2-1
D: TRBD1
size: -

DNA: TGCGCCAGCAGTGCGCCTGGACAGGGAGGCTATGGCTACACCTTC
CDR3: CASSAPGQGGYGYTF
V: TRBV10-2
J: TRBJ1-2
D: TRBD1
size: -

DNA: TGTGCCTGGAGTGACCATCGGGAACTGTTTTTT
CDR3: CAWSDHRELFF
V: TRBV30
J: TRBJ2-2
D: -
size: -

DNA: TGTGCCAGCAGCTTCTCGGCAGTCAACTATGGCTACACCTTC
CDR3: CASSFSAVNYGYTF
V: TRBV7-3
J: TRBJ1-2
D: -
size: many

DNA: TGCGCCAGCCAGGTCGTCCTAGCCTACAATGAGCAGTTCTTC
CDR3: CASQVVLAYNEQFF
V: TRBV4-3
J: TRBJ2-1
D: -
size: few

DNA: TGTGCCAGCAGCCCCCGAGGGGCGGGCACAGATACGCAGTATTTT
CDR3: CASSPRGAGTDTQYF
V: TRBV7-9
J: TRBJ2-3
D: -
size: -

DNA: TGCAGTGCCCAAGGGGAGGGGGAGACCCAGTACTTC
CDR3: CSAQGEGETQYF
V: TRBV20-1
J: TRBJ2-5
D: TRBD2
size: -

DNA: TGTGCCAGCAGCTCACGGGGGGGGGGCTTTGAGCAGTTCTTC
CDR3: CASSSRGGGFEQFF
V: TRBV9
J: TRBJ2-1
D: TRBD2
size: -

DNA: TGTGCCAGCAGCACTAGCGGGGTCCTCTACGAGCAGTACTTC
CDR3: CASSTSGVLYEQYF
V: TRBV7-9
J: TRBJ2-7
D: TRBD2
size: many

DNA: TGCAGTGCTAGATACCGAAAAGAAACCTCAGATACGCAGTATTTT
CDR3: CSARYRKETSDTQYF
V: TRBV20-1
J: TRBJ2-3
D: -
size: -

DNA: TGTGCCAGCAGCCGGGGACTCAACTACGAGCAGTACTTC
CDR3: CASSRGLNYEQYF
V: TRBV12-3/TRBV12-4
J: TRBJ2-7
D: -
size: many

DNA: TGTGCCAGCAGTTTAAATGGCAGGGGTTATGGCTACACCTTC
CDR3: CASSLNGRGYGYTF
V: TRBV27
J: TRBJ1-2
D: -
size: many

DNA: TGTGCCAGCAGTTTACTACAGAGGTCTCTAGTGGGATCCCCAGAGACCCAGTACTTC
CDR3: CASSLLQRSLVGSPETQYF
V: TRBV28
J: TRBJ2-5
D: -
size: -

DNA: TGTGCCAGCAGTGGGCCCGGGACAGGGGTCAACGAGCAGTACTTC
CDR3: CASSGPGTGVNEQYF
V: TRBV12-3/TRBV12-4
J: TRBJ2-7
D: TRBD1
size: -

DNA: TGTGCCAGCTCACCAGGCTCGGGACAGGGGAACGAGCAGTACTTC
CDR3: CASSPGSGQGNEQYF
V: TRBV18
J: TRBJ2-7
D: TRBD1
size: many

DNA: TGTGCCAGCACCTCCTTACAGGACTATGGCTACACCTTC
CDR3: CASTSLQDYGYTF
V: TRBV12-3/TRBV12-4
J: TRBJ1-2
D: -
size: many

DNA: TGCGCCAGCAGCCAAGACGGGGGGGGCTACACCTTC
CDR3: CASSQDGGGYTF
V: TRBV4-3
J: TRBJ1-2
D: -
size: -

DNA: TGCAGTGCTAGAGATCGGGGCTTCTCCTACGAGCAGTACTTC
CDR3: CSARDRGFSYEQYF
V: TRBV20-1
J: TRBJ2-7
D: -
size: few

DNA: TGCAGTGCTAAATCAGGGGTAGAGAATTCACCCCTCCACTTT
CDR3: CSAKSGVENSPLHF
V: TRBV20-1
J: TRBJ1-6
D: -
size: few

DNA: TGTGCCAGCAGTTCCGTTTCGGGGGGGGCAAGGACTGAAGCTTTCTTT
CDR3: CASSSVSGGARTEAFF
V: TRBV6-1
J: TRBJ1-1
D: -
size: many

DNA: TGCGCCAGCAGCCCGGACAGTTATAGCAATCAGCCCCAGCATTTT
CDR3: CASSPDSYSNQPQHF
V: TRBV5-1
J: TRBJ1-5
D: -
size: many

DNA: TGCGCCAGCAGCCCCGACAGGCCGAACACTGAAGCTTTCTTT
CDR3: CASSPDRPNTEAFF
V: TRBV5-1
J: TRBJ1-1
D: -
size: many

DNA: TGTGCCAGCAGTTTACTGGTCGAGCAGTACTTC
CDR3: CASSLLVEQYF
V: TRBV12-3/TRBV12-4
J: TRBJ2-7
D: -
size: many

DNA: TGTGCCAGCAGTTACGGTGAGAGAGGGAGCACTGAAGCTTTCTTT
CDR3: CASSYGERGSTEAFF
V: TRBV6-5
J: TRBJ1-1
D: -
size: many

DNA: TGTGCCATCGGGGGTAGCGGCAATGAGCAGTTCTTC
CDR3: CAIGGSGNEQFF
V: TRBV10-3
J: TRBJ2-1
D: -
size: -

DNA: TGCGCCAGCGCCCTCGGGAGGGGCACCGGGGAGCTGTTTTTT
CDR3: CASALGRGTGELFF
V: TRBV5-1
J: TRBJ2-2
D: TRBD2
size: many

DNA: TGTGCCAGCAGCTCCAGCTTAACCAGCTCCTACGAGCAGTACTTC
CDR3: CASSSSLTSSYEQYF
V: TRBV7-9
J: TRBJ2-7
D: -
size: many

DNA: TGTGCCAGCAGCCTTCTCCGGGCTTCTGGTCAGCCCCAGCATTTT
CDR3: CASSLLRASGQPQHF
V: TRBV28
J: TRBJ1-5
D: -
size: many

DNA: TGTGCCAGCAGTGATACCGGGACTTCCTCGGAGCAGTACTTC
CDR3: CASSDTGTSSEQYF
V: TRBV2
J: TRBJ2-7
D: -
size: -

DNA: TGTGCCAGCAGTTTATGGAGGGGGCGTTCTGGGGCCAACGTCCTGACTTTC
CDR3: CASSLWRGRSGANVLTF
V: TRBV27
J: TRBJ2-6
D: -
size: -

DNA: TGTGCCAGCAGTTACTCGCTCCTAGCTTGGTCCTACAATGAGCAGTTCTTC
CDR3: CASSYSLLAWSYNEQFF
V: TRBV6-5
J: TRBJ2-1
D: -
size: -

DNA: TGTGCCAGCAGTGAAGCAAAGTGGGGATCTGGCTATGGCTACACCTTC
CDR3: CASSEAKWGSGYGYTF
V: TRBV2
J: TRBJ1-2
D: -
size: many

DNA: TGTGCCAGCACCCCTCTAGGGGGAGGGCCACCCTACGAGCAGTACTTC
CDR3: CASTPLGGGPPYEQYF
V: TRBV6-4
J: TRBJ2-7
D: -
size: many

DNA: TGTGCCAGCAGTTCCACAGGTCCCGCTATCAATGAGCAGTTCTTC
CDR3: CASSSTGPAINEQFF
V: TRBV6-1
J: TRBJ2-1
D: -
size: few

DNA: TGCAGTGCAGAGGGAAGGAGTCGCGGGACTGAAGCTTTCTTT
CDR3: CSAEGRSRGTEAFF
V: TRBV20-1
J: TRBJ1-1
D: -
size: many

DNA: TGTGCCAGCAGCCCTCGGGGACTGACAGATACGCAGTATTTT
CDR3: CASSPRGLTDTQYF
V: TRBV7-3
J: TRBJ2-3
D: -
size: -

DNA: TGCAGTGCTACCGACAGGGACCACTATGGCTACACCTTC
CDR3: CSATDRDHYGYTF
V: TRBV20-1
J: TRBJ1-2
D: TRBD1
size: -

DNA: TGCGCCAGCAGCCAAGATTTCCGGACCCCGGGGGGGAAGTTCTTC
CDR3: CASSQDFRTPGGKFF
V: TRBV4-3
J: TRBJ2-1
D: TRBD2
size: -

DNA: TGCGCCAGCAGCTGGGGACAGGGAGAGACCCAGTACTTC
CDR3: CASSWGQGETQYF
V: TRBV5-1
J: TRBJ2-5
D: TRBD1
size: -

DNA: TGTGCCAGCAGCCCTACGGCAGGGTCCTACGAGCAGTACTTC
CDR3: CASSPTAGSYEQYF
V: TRBV11-2
J: TRBJ2-7
D: -
size: -

DNA: TGTGCCAGCAGCATCACCGGGACAGCCTACAATGAGCAGTTCTTC
CDR3: CASSITGTAYNEQFF
V: TRBV7-2
J: TRBJ2-1
D: TRBD1
size: many

DNA: TGCGCCAGCAGTGAAGACCTAAGCGAATACAGCACAGATACGCAGTATTTT
CDR3: CASSEDLSEYSTDTQYF
V: TRBV10-2
J: TRBJ2-3
D: -
size: few

DNA: TGTGCCAGCAGCTTCAGGGTTCGCGGGGAGCTGTTTTTT
CDR3: CASSFRVRGELFF
V: TRBV5-6
J: TRBJ2-2
D: -
size: -

DNA: TGTGCCAGCAGCTTAAGCGGGGGGGCCTTTGACACCGGGGAGCTGTTTTTT
CDR3: CASSLSGGAFDTGELFF
V: TRBV7-9
J: TRBJ2-2
D: TRBD2
size: once

DNA: TGTGCCAGCAGCCCACTAGCGGGGGGGCTCGGAGATACGCAGTATTTT
CDR3: CASSPLAGGLGDTQYF
V: TRBV5-4
J: TRBJ2-3
D: TRBD2
size: -

DNA: TGTGCCAGCAGCCAAGAGCCACATAGTGGTCAGCCCCAGCATTTT
CDR3: CASSQEPHSGQPQHF
V: TRBV3-1
J: TRBJ1-5
D: -
size: many

DNA: TGTGCCAGCTACAGTTTATCTAGCGGGAGACGGGAGACCCAGTACTTC
CDR3: CASYSLSSGRRETQYF
V: TRBV27
J: TRBJ2-5
D: TRBD2
size: many

DNA: TGTGCCAGCAGTGAATTCCTGGGTACGGATTACTATGGCTACACCTTC
CDR3: CASSEFLGTDYYGYTF
V: TRBV25-1
J: TRBJ1-2
D: -
size: few

DNA: TGTGCCAGCAGTCCCGAATCCGGGGAGCTGTTTTTT
CDR3: CASSPESGELFF
V: TRBV7-3
J: TRBJ2-2
D: -
size: -

DNA: TGCAGTGCAACGACAGGGGGGTACAACACTGAAGCTTTCTTT
CDR3: CSATTGGYNTEAFF
V: TRBV20-1
J: TRBJ1-1
D: TRBD1
size: many

DNA: TGCGCCAGCAGCCAAGAGGGGGGCAACACTGAAGCTTTCTTT
CDR3: CASSQEGGNTEAFF
V: TRBV4-1
J: TRBJ1-1
D: -
size: many

DNA: TGCAGCGTCCGACGGATGAACACTGAAGCTTTCTTT
CDR3: CSVRRMNTEAFF
V: TRBV29-1
J: TRBJ1-1
D: -
size: -

DNA: TGTGCCATCAGTGGAGGGGATGGCTACACCTTC
CDR3: CAISGGDGYTF
V: TRBV10-3
J: TRBJ1-2
D: -
size: -

DNA: TGTGCCAGCACCGAACTAGCGGGGAAACAAGAGCAGTTCTTC
CDR3: CASTELAGKQEQFF
V: TRBV6-1
J: TRBJ2-1
D: TRBD2
size: few

DNA: TGTGCCAGCAGCGAAAGACTAGCGGGAGATTACGAGCAGTACTTC
CDR3: CASSERLAGDYEQYF
V: TRBV3-1
J: TRBJ2-7
D: TRBD2
size: -

DNA: TGTGCCAGCAGCTCCTCTCTTTCCCCCGGGCCGGGAGGAACAGATACGCAGTATTTT
CDR3: CASSSSLSPGPGGTDTQYF
V: TRBV7-3
J: TRBJ2-3
D: TRBD2
size: many

DNA: TGTGCCAGTAGTATTCGGAGGGATCAGCCCCAGCATTTT
CDR3: CASSIRRDQPQHF
V: TRBV19
J: TRBJ1-5
D: -
size: -